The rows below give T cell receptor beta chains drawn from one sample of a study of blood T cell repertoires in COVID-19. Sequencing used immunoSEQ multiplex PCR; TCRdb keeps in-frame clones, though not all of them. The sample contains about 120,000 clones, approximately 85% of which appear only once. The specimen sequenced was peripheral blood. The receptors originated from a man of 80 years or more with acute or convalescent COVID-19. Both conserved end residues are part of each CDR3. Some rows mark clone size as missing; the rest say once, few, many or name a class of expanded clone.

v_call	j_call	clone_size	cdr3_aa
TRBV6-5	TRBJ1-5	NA	CASMRGGPNQPQHF
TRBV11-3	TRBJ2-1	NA	CASSPEAWNEQFF
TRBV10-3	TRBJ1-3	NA	CAINRGASGNTIYF
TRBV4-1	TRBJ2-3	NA	CASSQDPLVLSSTDTQYF
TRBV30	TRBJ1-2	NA	CAWSALGGNYGYTF
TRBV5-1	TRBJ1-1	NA	CASSPDRGRGTEAFF
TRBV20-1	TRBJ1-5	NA	CSASEILGQPQHF
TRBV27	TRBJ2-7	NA	CASSLRTGTIRDNPYEQYF
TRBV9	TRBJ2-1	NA	CASSVQGPTYNEQFF
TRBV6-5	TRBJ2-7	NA	CASSYSIVSYEQYF
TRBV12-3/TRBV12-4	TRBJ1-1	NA	CASRVQGSLGAFF
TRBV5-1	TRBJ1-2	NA	CASSLIYRDGSLSHGYTF
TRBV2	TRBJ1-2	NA	CAGTWDRGSGGYTF
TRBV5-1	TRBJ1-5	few	CASSLDGYSNQPQHF
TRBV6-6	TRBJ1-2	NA	CAVVPQGGGYTF
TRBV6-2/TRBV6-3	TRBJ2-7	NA	CASSHTGTSYEQYF
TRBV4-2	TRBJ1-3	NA	CASSQGLGRESSGNTIYF
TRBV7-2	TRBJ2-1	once	CASSLGETDYNEQFF
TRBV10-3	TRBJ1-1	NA	CAISDRLTEAFF
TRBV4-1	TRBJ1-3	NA	CASSPGQPVPPGNTIYF
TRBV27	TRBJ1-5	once	CASRGTGEGKQPQHF
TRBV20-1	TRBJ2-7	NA	CSALNYEQYF
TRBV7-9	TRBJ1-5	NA	CASSGMGQRSNQPQHF
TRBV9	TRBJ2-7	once	CASSVSGTGGYEQYF
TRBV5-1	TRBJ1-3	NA	CASSLQGAGNTIYF
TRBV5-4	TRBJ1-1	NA	CASSLITGGTEAFF
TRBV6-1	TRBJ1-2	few	CASSDADSYYGYTF
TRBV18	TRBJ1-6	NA	CASSPWTGYNNSPLHF
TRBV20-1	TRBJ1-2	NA	CSARDRFGYTF
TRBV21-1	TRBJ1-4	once	CASSKMAARLGDSPTNEKLFF
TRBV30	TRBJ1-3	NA	CAWSGQGLGNTIYF
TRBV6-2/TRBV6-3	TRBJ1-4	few	CASSLRTFPTTNEKLFF
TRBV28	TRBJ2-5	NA	CAIGGDQETQYF